This paragraph covers one T cell receptor (beta chain) sequence. These data are taken from a study of blood T cell repertoires in COVID-19. Study-level background: There were acute and convalescent COVID-19 samples, and they came from the United States, Italy and Spain. Sources were T cells, B-cell-depleted T cells, or PBMCs; the material itself was cDNA or gDNA.

Authors' data handling: Amplified reference gene primers provided the basis for estimating nucleated cell counts. The protocol was immunoSEQ multiplex PCR, while the TCRdb copy is restricted to in-frame clones and leaves out a portion. The D gene and trimming were derived from the DNA, and the V and J assignments and clone size from that table. The sample includes fewer than 250,000 clones, 80% to 90% of them seen just once. The CDR3 runs 16 residues. The V gene's germline CDR1 is MDHEN and CDR2 SYDVKM. The V end lost 3 bases, the J end lost 12 bases, and 24 bases lay between the germline ends. V usage is TRBV28 and J usage is TRBJ1-5; D possibly corresponds to TRBD1 (6 bases). The specimen sequenced was peripheral blood. This TCR derives from a man aged 25 to 45 with acute or convalescent COVID-19. CDR3 in DNA: TGTGCCAGCAGTTTGTCTGGTTGGGGGCGGATTCGTGACCAGCATTTT. Translated, it gives CASSLSGWGRIRDQHF. Drawing the rest from reference TRBV28 and TRBJ1-5, the complete variable domain is DVKVTQSSRYLVKRTGEKVFLECVQDMDHENMFWYRQDPGLGLRLIYFSYDVKMKEKGDIPEGYSVSREKKERFSLILESASTNQTSMYLCASSLSGWGRIRDQHFGDGTRLSIL.